The 31 T cell receptor beta chains in this list originate from one sample, sequenced in a study of cytomegalovirus exposure and HLA in healthy donors. With 60 Vbeta and 13 Jbeta primers, the PCR was carried out. The repertoire was sequenced with immunoSEQ multiplex PCR; TCRdb's copy has only in-frame clones and lacks some. The table shows 200,000 or so clones, with roughly four fifths occurring only once. The sample was PBMCs. Source of these receptors: a woman aged 45-59 years in good health and CMV-seropositive.

This sequence joins TRBV4-2 and TRBJ1-4, with 7 nucleotides matching TRBD1. The CDR3 runs to 18 residues. Germline V gene sequence: CDR1 LGHNA, CDR2 YNFKEQ. V shed 5 bases and J 0 bases; nucleotides not matched to a gene: 12. The CDR3 spells CASSASRSDRATNEKLFF. For the CDR3, the DNA is TGTGCCAGCAGCGCATCAAGGTCAGACAGGGCAACTAATGAAAAACTGTTTTTT.

The chain links TRBV7-6 to TRBJ2-5, with D tentatively TRBD1 (7 bases). CDR3 length equals 15 residues. CDR1 is SGHVS and CDR2 is FNYEAQ in the germline V gene. V lost 5 bases to trimming and J lost 3 bases, with 16 bases between them. In DNA, the CDR3 is TGTGCCAGCAGCCCCCTCGGCAGGGGGGAAGAGACCCAGTACTTC. This encodes CASSPLGRGEETQYF.

The V gene is TRBV15, the J gene TRBJ1-4, with no clear D. The CDR3 spans 12 residues. V lost 5 bases to trimming and J lost 6 bases, with 7 bases between them. Per germline, CDR1 LNHNV and CDR2 YYDKDF (reference sequence). CDR3 amino acids: CATSGQDEKLFF. CDR3 sequence (DNA): TGTGCCACCAGCGGGCAGGATGAAAAACTGTTTTTT.

The chain couples TRBV4-3 to TRBJ2-1, with no clear D. V lost 0 bases to trimming and J lost 8 bases, with 14 bases between them. The CDR3 runs to 15 residues. Germline assignment: CDR1 LGHNA and CDR2 YSLEER. The CDR3, as DNA: TGCGCCAGCAGCCAAGATAGGCTAGGTGGAGATGAGCAGTTCTTC. Residues: CASSQDRLGGDEQFF.

The rearrangement uses TRBV4-3 and TRBJ2-3; perhaps TRBD2 as D (6 bases). CDR1 is LGHNA, CDR2 YSLEER, per germline. The CDR3 covers 16 residues. Deletions cut 4 bases from V and 1 base from J, with 15 bases between. The CDR3 is CASSRSLASGTDTQYF. The CDR3 DNA reads as TGCGCCAGCAGCCGATCCCTAGCGTCTGGCACAGATACGCAGTATTTT.

This clone turned up a few times. The chain carries TRBV11-3 and TRBJ2-5; D may be TRBD1 (6 bases). From germline, CDR1 is SGHNT and CDR2 YENEEA. This CDR3 region has 13 residues. V lost 4 bases and J 4 bases, leaving 10 bases between the germline ends. The CDR3 region is CASSYLQGETQYF. The CDR3 bases are TGTGCCAGCAGCTACCTACAGGGAGAGACCCAGTACTTC.

This clone came up once. The chain employs TRBV14 and TRBJ2-5; 10 bases map to TRBD1. The J call may be incorrect, as the DNA end agrees better with TRBJ2-7. The germline CDR1 and CDR2 sequences are SGHDN and FVKESK. This CDR3 is 17 amino acids long. CDR3 nucleotides: TGTGCCAGCAGCCTTAGCCGGGACAGGGGACCCTCCTACGAGCAGTACTTC. Translation: CASSLSRDRGPSYEQYF.

This clone was counted once. The rearrangement links TRBV2 to TRBJ2-3; D possibly corresponds to TRBD2 (6 bases). The CDR3 contains 14 residues. V was shortened by 2 bases and J by 3 bases, with 9 bases between the two germline ends. Per the germline V gene, CDR1 is SNHLY and CDR2 is FYNNEI. Here the CDR3 reads CASSESGGTDTQYF. For the CDR3, the DNA is TGTGCCAGCAGTGAATCTGGGGGGACAGATACGCAGTATTTT.

The CDR3 nucleotides are TGCGCCAGCAGCCTCACAGGGGGCGAGACTGAAGCTTTCTTT. It encodes CASSLTGGETEAFF. V is TRBV4-1 and J is TRBJ1-1, with 9 bases fitting TRBD1. CDR3 length: 14 residues. The trim removed 4 bases at V and 5 bases at J, leaving 5 bases unmatched. Germline assignment: CDR1 MGHRA and CDR2 YSYEKL.

This clone was observed a single time. The CDR3 nucleotides read TGTGCCAGCAGCTTAGCCGTGGCAGGGGACACAGATACGCAGTATTTT. It translates to CASSLAVAGDTDTQYF. This sequence joins TRBV7-9 and TRBJ2-3, with D perhaps TRBD1 (6 bases). Germline V lookup: CDR1 SEHNR, CDR2 FQNEAQ (reference sequence). This CDR3 is 16 amino acids long. Trimming cost V 0 bases and J 2 bases, with 12 bases left between them.

The chain combines TRBV9 with TRBJ1-2; D unclear. Trimming took 4 bases from V and 4 from J, leaving 11 bases between them. Per germline, CDR1 SGDLS and CDR2 YYNGEE. The CDR3 totals 13 residues. CDR3 in DNA: TGTGCCAGCAGCAACTTACCGTCCTATGGCTACACCTTC. Its protein product is CASSNLPSYGYTF.

The rearrangement links TRBV28 to TRBJ1-1, with 11 bases aligning to TRBD1. V trimming: 11 bases; J trimming: 4 bases; junction bases outside the gene matches: 6. This CDR3 region has 13 residues. CDR1 MDHEN and CDR2 SYDVKM come from the germline V gene. CDR3 in amino acids: CASKGTGGTEAFF. DNA for the CDR3: TGTGCCTCCAAAGGGACAGGGGGCACTGAAGCTTTCTTT.

The V gene is TRBV2, the J gene TRBJ2-7; 9 bases line up with TRBD1. The CDR3 has 13 residues. Germline V gene sequence: CDR1 SNHLY, CDR2 FYNNEI. The junction had 7 bases not matched to a gene; V was cut back by 7 bases and J by 6 bases. In nucleotides, the CDR3 is TGTGCCAGCACGGGACAGGGTCCGTCCGAGCAGTACTTC. Residues: CASTGQGPSEQYF.

A few counts support this clone. The V and J genes are TRBV6-1 and TRBJ1-2; 7 bases are shared with TRBD1. Germline V gives CDR1 MNHNS, CDR2 SASEGT. The CDR3 spans 13 residues. J gave up 4 bases and V 6 bases, and 5 bases lay outside the gene matches. Here the CDR3 reads CASRRQGGYGYTF. As DNA, the CDR3 is TGTGCCAGCAGGCGACAGGGTGGCTATGGCTACACCTTC.

On this clone itself: Sequence at one end of the junction differs from germline and may be a read error. The chain has TRBV2 and TRBJ2-1; 8 nucleotides match TRBD2. The CDR3 length is 13 residues. Germline lookup yields CDR1 SNHLY and CDR2 FYNNEI. In nucleotides, the CDR3 is TGTGCCAGCATTAGGAACGGGGGGGCCTTATGGGTCTTC. Encoded protein: CASIRNGGALWVF.

J is TRBJ1-1 and V is TRBV11-1; 7 bases agree with TRBD1. The germline V gene has CDR1 SGHAT and CDR2 FQDESV (reference sequence). J gave up 0 bases and V 5 bases, and 12 bases lay outside the gene matches. CDR3 length equals 17 residues. CDR3 protein: CASSTTGAATLNTEAFF. The CDR3 region has the DNA TGTGCCAGCAGCACAACAGGGGCGGCGACTCTGAACACTGAAGCTTTCTTT.

The J gene is TRBJ2-1, the V gene TRBV2, with 8 bases identical to TRBD2. Germline CDR1 is SNHLY and CDR2 is FYNNEI. The CDR3 is made up of 15 amino acids. Trimming removed 6 bases from V and 5 bases from J; junction bases left unmatched: 9. CDR3: CASSPTGTSHNEQFF. The CDR3 DNA sequence: TGTGCCAGCAGCCCCACCGGGACTAGTCACAATGAGCAGTTCTTC. Full variable domain (missing parts from reference TRBV2 and TRBJ2-1): EPEVTQTPSHQVTQMGQEVILRCVPISNHLYFYWYRQILGQKVEFLVSFYNNEISEKSEIFDDQFSVERPDGSNFTLKIRSTKLEDSAMYFCASSPTGTSHNEQFFGPGTRLTVL.

The genes are TRBV11-2 and TRBJ1-4; perhaps TRBD1 as D (6 bases). V shed 5 bases and J shed 8 bases, with 15 bases lying between them. This CDR3 is built from 14 residues. Germline CDR1 reads SGHAT; CDR2 reads FQNNGV. The CDR3 loop reads CASSRGGAGEKLFF. As DNA, the CDR3 is TGTGCCAGCAGCCGCGGGGGGGCGGGGGAAAAACTGTTTTTT. Full variable domain (rest looked up from reference TRBV11-2 and TRBJ1-4): EAGVAQSPRYKIIEKRQSVAFWCNPISGHATLYWYQQILGQGPKLLIQFQNNGVVDDSQLPKDRFSAERLKGVDSTLKIQPAKLEDSAVYLCASSRGGAGEKLFFGSGTQLSVL.

The chain employs TRBV18 and TRBJ2-7, with 10 positions matching TRBD1. In germline, CDR1 is KGHSH, CDR2 LQKENI. With V trimmed by 2 bases and J by 4 bases, 2 bases remained unmatched. The CDR3 has 14 residues. The DNA for the CDR3 is TGTGCCAGCTCACCAGACAGGGGGCTATACGAGCAGTACTTC. Its protein is CASSPDRGLYEQYF.

As to this clone: An end of the junction does not agree with germline; a read error may underlie this. In nucleotides, the CDR3 is TGCGCCAGTAGTGCAACCTATAATTCACCCCTCCACTTT. Translated: CASSATYNSPLHF. The chain recombines TRBV10-1 with TRBJ1-6; D gene ambiguous. CDR1 and CDR2 from the germline V gene are WNHNN and SYGVQD (reference sequence). The CDR3 loop spans 13 amino acids.

This clone was seen a handful of times. The CDR3 is CASSWTGNTGELFF. DNA for the CDR3: TGTGCCAGCAGCTGGACAGGGAACACCGGGGAGCTGTTTTTT. The chain employs TRBV5-4 and TRBJ2-2; 7 bases are shared with TRBD1. Looked up from germline, CDR1 is SGHNT and CDR2 is YYREEE (reference sequence). This CDR3 region has 14 residues. The trim removed 3 bases at V and 1 base at J, leaving 0 bases unmatched.

The chain is built from TRBV28 and TRBJ1-4; D gene ambiguous. Trimming took 5 bases from V and 6 from J, leaving 4 bases between them. CDR1 MDHEN and CDR2 SYDVKM come from the germline V gene. The CDR3 is 11 residues long. DNA of the CDR3: TGTGCCAGCAGTGGCCATGAAAAACTGTTTTTT. It yields the protein CASSGHEKLFF. The variable domain in full, with the rest retrieved from reference TRBV28 and TRBJ1-4, is DVKVTQSSRYLVKRTGEKVFLECVQDMDHENMFWYRQDPGLGLRLIYFSYDVKMKEKGDIPEGYSVSREKKERFSLILESASTNQTSMYLCASSGHEKLFFGSGTQLSVL.

Only one count was recorded for this clone. V and J are TRBV19 and TRBJ2-5; 9 bases match TRBD1. Germline lookup yields CDR1 LNHDA and CDR2 SQIVND (reference sequence). The CDR3 sequence is 14 residues long. V dropped 3 bases and J dropped 1; count of bases not matched to a gene: 0. CDR3 sequence (DNA): TGTGCCAGTAGTATGGGACAGGGCCAAGAGACCCAGTACTTC. Translation gives CASSMGQGQETQYF. The entire variable domain, with the rest obtained from reference TRBV19 and TRBJ2-5, is as follows: DGGITQSPKYLFRKEGQNVTLSCEQNLNHDAMYWYRQDPGQGLRLIYYSQIVNDFQKGDIAEGYSVSREKKESFPLTVTSAQKNPTAFYLCASSMGQGQETQYFGPGTRLLVL.

This chain links TRBV15 with TRBJ1-2, with D perhaps TRBD1 (5 bases). CDR1 and CDR2 (germline): LNHNV, YYDKDF (reference sequence). The CDR3 loop spans 12 amino acids. The ends were cut back, 2 bases at V and 8 bases at J, with 9 bases in the middle. CDR3 nucleotides: TGTGCCACCAGCAGAACTCCAGGGGGCTACACCTTC. Translation: CATSRTPGGYTF.

The gene calls are TRBV6-5 and TRBJ1-1; 8 nucleotides line up with TRBD1. Germline V CDR1 and CDR2: MNHEY, SVGAGI. The CDR3 has 14 amino acids. The junction had 3 bases not matched to a gene; V was cut back by 2 bases and J by 4 bases. The CDR3 sequence is CASSYDRGSTEAFF. In DNA form, the CDR3 reads TGTGCCAGCAGTTACGACAGGGGATCCACTGAAGCTTTCTTT.

The CDR3 bases are TGTGCCAGCGGACTAGCGGGGGGGCGGGAGACCCAGTACTTC. Its translation: CASGLAGGRETQYF. This chain joins TRBV28 and TRBJ2-5, with TRBD2 matching 15 bases. The CDR3 is 14 residues long. Germline lookup yields CDR1 MDHEN and CDR2 SYDVKM. J gave up 5 bases and V 8 bases, and 3 bases lay outside the gene matches. The whole variable domain, remainder taken from reference TRBV28 and TRBJ2-5, is DVKVTQSSRYLVKRTGEKVFLECVQDMDHENMFWYRQDPGLGLRLIYFSYDVKMKEKGDIPEGYSVSREKKERFSLILESASTNQTSMYLCASGLAGGRETQYFGPGTRLLVL.

The genes are TRBV29-1 and TRBJ2-7; D is unclear. V was cut by 6 bases and J by 3 bases, with 9 bases left in between. The CDR3 covers 11 residues. The germline gives CDR1 SQVTM, CDR2 ANQGSEA. This CDR3 is CSVSLGYEQYF. The CDR3 DNA is TGCAGCGTAAGCCTAGGCTACGAGCAGTACTTC.

The chain carries TRBV25-1 and TRBJ2-3, with unresolved D. The V end lost 3 bases, the J end lost 4 bases, and 14 bases lay between the germline ends. CDR1 is MGHDK, CDR2 SYGVNS, per germline. CDR3 length equals 15 residues. CDR3 region: CASSDPTSNPDTQYF. The CDR3 nucleotides are TGTGCCAGCAGTGACCCTACTTCAAACCCAGATACGCAGTATTTT. The full variable domain, with the rest looked up from reference TRBV25-1 and TRBJ2-3, is EADIYQTPRYLVIGTGKKITLECSQTMGHDKMYWYQQDPGMELHLIHYSYGVNSTEKGDLSSESTVSRIRTEHFPLTLESARPSHTSQYLCASSDPTSNPDTQYFGPGTRLTVL.

This sequence joins TRBV2 and TRBJ1-2; 7 nucleotides align to TRBD1. The CDR3 totals 13 residues. Germline V gene lookup returns CDR1 SNHLY and CDR2 FYNNEI. J lost 7 bases, V lost 7 bases, and 9 bases had no gene match. This CDR3 is CASKPGQRAGYTF. The CDR3 nucleotides are TGTGCCAGCAAACCGGGACAGAGGGCTGGCTACACCTTC.

The chain has TRBV15 and TRBJ2-5, with a tentative D call TRBD2 (6 bases). Germline CDR1 is LNHNV and CDR2 is YYDKDF (reference sequence). This CDR3 comprises 15 residues. V shed 8 bases and J shed 5 bases, with 21 bases lying between them. The CDR3 sequence is CATGGSGENRETQYF. Written as DNA, the CDR3 is TGTGCCACCGGCGGGTCGGGGGAGAATAGGGAGACCCAGTACTTC.

The rearrangement links TRBV4-3 to TRBJ2-5; 8 nucleotides line up with TRBD1. This CDR3 is built from 13 residues. V lost 5 bases and J lost 4; bases outside the gene matches: 3. Per germline, CDR1 LGHNA and CDR2 YSLEER. CDR3 DNA sequence: TGCGCCAGCAGCAGGGACAGGCTAGAGACCCAGTACTTC. It yields the protein CASSRDRLETQYF.